The 23 T cell receptor beta chains below were found in one sample sequenced in a study of blood T cells in healthy people across ages. With a J-beta primer mix and a sample-barcoded 5' primer, a second PCR ran roughly 7 to 11 cycles. Via MiXCR, TCRdb re-called the 5' RACE reads, giving one row per CDR3 protein. The table has 540,000 or so distinct CDR3 sequences, around 48% seen once; the top ten hold around 24%. Material: blood. The receptors were gathered from a man older than 75 in good health.

With regard to this clonotype: At one end, the junction sequence differs from germline, possibly due to a read error. This chain connects TRBV4-3 to TRBJ2-1; 11 positions agree with TRBD2. This CDR3 spans 17 amino acids. Germline V gene sequence: CDR1 LGHNA, CDR2 YSLEER. CDR3 in amino acids: CAGSQSTGTSGYNEQFF. CDR3 sequence (DNA): TGCGCCGGCAGCCAGAGTACAGGGACTAGCGGATACAATGAGCAGTTCTTC.

This sequence joins TRBV2 and TRBJ2-1; D might be TRBD1 or TRBD2, each matching 5 bases. V gave up 4 bases and J gave up 10 bases, with 11 bases separating them. The CDR3 consists of 12 residues. Germline V gene data show CDR1 as SNHLY and CDR2 as FYNNEI. The DNA of the CDR3 is TGTGCCAGCAGTGGAGGGGCTCTCGAGCAGTTCTTC. This encodes CASSGGALEQFF.

The rearrangement links TRBV14 to TRBJ2-1; maybe TRBD2 (5 bases). The CDR3 covers 15 residues. Germline CDR1 SGHDN, CDR2 FVKESK. Trimming left V 3 bases short and J 7 bases short, with 16 bases between. The CDR3 loop is CASSHYEGVINEQFF. DNA for the CDR3: TGTGCCAGCAGCCATTACGAGGGAGTAATTAATGAGCAGTTCTTC.

In this sample, this clonotype turned up a few times. The V and J genes are TRBV27 and TRBJ2-7; D uncertain. The CDR3 loop spans 15 amino acids. The V and J ends lost 3 bases and 2 bases respectively, with 14 bases between them. Germline V gene data show CDR1 as MNHEY and CDR2 as SMNVEV (reference sequence). This chain's CDR3 is CASSFNGIGTYEQYF. The CDR3 DNA follows: TGTGCCAGCAGTTTTAATGGGATAGGAACCTACGAGCAGTACTTC.

The chain employs TRBV4-1 and TRBJ2-1, with 13 bases aligning to TRBD2. CDR3 size: 20 residues. Germline loops: CDR1 MGHRA, CDR2 YSYEKL. The J segment lost 2 bases and the V segment lost 0 bases, leaving 10 bases of the junction unmatched. CDR3 in DNA: TGCGCCAGCAGCCAAGATCAGGAACTAGCGGGGGGGCTGACCTACAATGAGCAGTTCTTC. Amino acids: CASSQDQELAGGLTYNEQFF.

V usage is TRBV21-1 and J usage is TRBJ1-6. TRBV21-1 is a listed pseudogene. The CDR3 extends over 17 amino acids. CDR3 bases: TGTGCCAGCAGCAAAGATCGCAGCTGGCCCTATAATTCACCCCTCCACTTT. This sequence encodes CASSKDRSWPYNSPLHF.

Regarding this clonotype: This sequence may be a read error, since a much larger clone differs from it by one base. V usage is TRBV7-2 and J usage is TRBJ2-1; D is unclear. The CDR3 covers 11 residues. Germline V lookup: CDR1 SGHTA, CDR2 FQGNSA. The CDR3 region is CASGLVREQFF. The DNA of the CDR3 is TGTGCCAGCGGCTTAGTACGAGAGCAGTTCTTC.

This clonotype has a count of ten or more. The CDR3 region is CASSYSLAGGLGEQFF. The DNA for the CDR3 is TGTGCCAGCAGTTACTCCCTAGCGGGGGGGCTCGGTGAGCAGTTCTTC. The chain has TRBV6-5 and TRBJ2-1; 12 bases agree with TRBD2. This CDR3 spans 16 amino acids. Germline lookup yields CDR1 MNHEY and CDR2 SVGAGI. The ends lost 0 bases at V and 9 bases at J; junction bases unmatched: 6.

The rearrangement uses TRBV27 and TRBJ2-6, with D possibly matching TRBD1 (5 bases). V lost 5 bases to trimming and J lost 0 bases, with 11 bases between them. Germline V gene data show CDR1 as MNHEY and CDR2 as SMNVEV (reference sequence). The CDR3 totals 16 residues. The DNA of the CDR3 is TGTGCCAGCAGTACACTCAGGGTCTCTGGGGCCAACGTCCTGACTTTC. Translating gives CASSTLRVSGANVLTF.

The V gene is TRBV6-2 or TRBV6-3, the J gene TRBJ2-1; TRBD2 is a possible D gene (5 bases). The CDR3 extends over 13 amino acids. Trimming took 6 bases from V and 9 from J, leaving 15 bases between them. Germline V gives CDR1 MNHEY, CDR2 SVGEGT. CDR3: CASRDPWAGEQFF. The CDR3 nucleotides are TGTGCCAGCAGAGACCCCTGGGCGGGTGAGCAGTTCTTC.

The rearrangement links TRBV4-1 to TRBJ2-5; D call uncertain. The CDR3 has 17 amino acids. The ends were cut back, 4 bases at V and 1 base at J, with 19 bases in the middle. The germline V gene has CDR1 MGHRA and CDR2 YSYEKL. CDR3 coding DNA: TGCGCCAGCAGCCGCTCGGCCGGGCAGCCCTCCCAAGAGACCCAGTACTTC. This gives the protein CASSRSAGQPSQETQYF.

The chain has TRBV12-3 or TRBV12-4 and TRBJ1-2; 9 bases line up with TRBD1. V lost 6 bases and J lost 4; bases outside the gene matches: 6. This CDR3 spans 14 amino acids. The CDR3 region is CASRLDRGPYGYTF. The CDR3 bases are TGTGCCAGCAGATTGGACAGGGGACCCTATGGCTACACCTTC.

The chain links TRBV20-1 to TRBJ2-1; 13 nucleotides line up with TRBD2. Germline CDR1 is DFQATT and CDR2 is SNEGSKA (reference sequence). CDR3 size: 14 residues. The ends lost 8 bases at V and 8 bases at J; junction bases unmatched: 9. This CDR3 is CSPLRTSGRDEQFF. The CDR3 bases are TGCAGTCCCCTTCGGACTAGCGGGAGAGATGAGCAGTTCTTC.

This clonotype was picked up a small number of times. The chain carries TRBV12-3 or TRBV12-4 and TRBJ2-5; D possibly corresponds to TRBD1 (5 bases). Between the trimmed V and J ends, which lost 9 bases and 2 bases, there was a span of 19 bases. The length of the CDR3 is 15 residues. The CDR3 reads CASLRQGSFQETQYF. CDR3 sequence (DNA): TGTGCCAGTCTGCGCCAGGGCAGTTTTCAAGAGACCCAGTACTTC.

CDR3 residues: CASSLVLRSDTQYF. DNA of the CDR3: TGCGCCAGCAGCTTGGTCCTCAGGTCAGATACGCAGTATTTT. The chain couples TRBV5-1 to TRBJ2-3, with D uncertain. Trimming removed 0 bases at V and 4 bases at J, with 9 bases between. CDR3 length: 14 residues. Germline-derived CDR1 and CDR2 are SGHRS and YFSETQ.

The chain combines TRBV2 with TRBJ2-7; D remains ambiguous. The germline V gene encodes CDR1 SNHLY and CDR2 FYNNEI. This CDR3 region has 14 residues. V was shortened by 2 bases and J by 3 bases, with 11 bases between the two germline ends. The CDR3 region has the DNA TGTGCCAGCAGTGAAATCAGCACAATCTACGAGCAGTACTTC. This translates into CASSEISTIYEQYF.

The chain uses TRBV6-2 or TRBV6-3 and TRBJ2-1; 8 bases are a match to TRBD2. The CDR3 consists of 15 residues. V gave up 3 bases and J gave up 4 bases; unmatched junction bases: 5. Germline V gene data show CDR1 as MNHEY and CDR2 as SVGEGT. The CDR3 DNA is TGTGCCAGCAGTTATGGTAGCGGGGCATACAATGAGCAGTTCTTC. Protein: CASSYGSGAYNEQFF.

This clonotype was seen repeatedly, ten times or more. V and J are TRBV6-5 and TRBJ2-3; 9 bases are a match to TRBD2. The CDR3 consists of 14 residues. Trimming at V came to 6 bases and at J to 8 bases, leaving 9 bases not matched to a gene. In germline, CDR1 is MNHEY, CDR2 SVGAGI. As DNA, the CDR3 is TGTGCCAGCAGGATGGCGGGAGGGCCTGGTACGCAGTATTTT. Amino acid sequence: CASRMAGGPGTQYF.

The V call is TRBV21-1, the J call TRBJ2-7; whether TRBD1, the table's D call, matches the DNA was not checked. TRBV21-1 is reported as a pseudogene. The CDR3 is 18 residues long. The CDR3 coding sequence is TGTGCCAGCAGCGGGGGCCGGTTAAGCCGAGGAAGCTCCTACGAGCAGTACTTC. It yields the protein CASSGGRLSRGSSYEQYF.

This clonotype turned up a few times. This chain links TRBV5-1 with TRBJ2-5; D remains ambiguous. Between the trimmed V and J ends, which lost 4 bases and 2 bases, there was a span of 12 bases. This CDR3 is built from 14 residues. Per the germline V gene, CDR1 is SGHRS and CDR2 is YFSETQ. The CDR3 nucleotides are TGCGCCAGCAGCGGGGTCGGCATACAAGAGACCCAGTACTTC. Encoded protein: CASSGVGIQETQYF. The variable domain in full, with the rest retrieved from reference TRBV5-1 and TRBJ2-5, is KAGVTQTPRYLIKTRGQQVTLSCSPISGHRSVSWYQQTPGQGLQFLFEYFSETQRNKGNFPGRFSGRQFSNSRSEMNVSTLELGDSALYLCASSGVGIQETQYFGPGTRLLVL.

Points on this clonotype: It may be a read error: a sequence one base away is much more abundant. The chain has TRBV7-9 and TRBJ1-4; D gene ambiguous. Per germline, CDR1 SEHNR and CDR2 FQNEAQ (reference sequence). CDR3 length equals 13 residues. The CDR3 region is CAGSLSYVEKLFF. CDR3 nucleotides: TGTGCCGGCAGCTTGAGTTACGTTGAAAAACTGTTTTTT.

The chain uses TRBV12-3 or TRBV12-4 and TRBJ2-7; no clear D. The V and J ends lost 2 bases and 6 bases respectively, with 8 bases between them. The CDR3 is made up of 12 amino acids. CDR3: CASSLRRGEQYF. For the CDR3, the DNA is TGTGCCAGCAGTTTACGTCGTGGCGAGCAGTACTTC.

This sequence joins TRBV6-5 and TRBJ2-1; TRBD2 aligns across 11 bases. This CDR3 has 14 amino acids. Germline lookup yields CDR1 MNHEY and CDR2 SVGAGI. V shed 5 bases and J 9 bases; nucleotides not matched to a gene: 6. CDR3 nucleotides: TGTGCCAGCAGTACTAGCGGGGGAATGGGTGAGCAGTTCTTC. Protein sequence: CASSTSGGMGEQFF.